The rows below give T cell receptor beta chains drawn from one sample of a study of cytomegalovirus exposure and HLA in healthy donors. The repertoire was sequenced with immunoSEQ multiplex PCR; TCRdb's copy has only in-frame clones and lacks some. In the table there are around 190,000 clones, roughly 9.4% of which are singletons. The sequencing sample was made of PBMCs. Receptors were obtained from a woman in her thirties in good health and CMV-seropositive. CDR3s include the opening cysteine and the closing phenylalanine or tryptophan. A D gene is named only where the DNA matches it firmly. Clone size, where shown, is once, few, many, or a class for clones that have expanded.

TRBV28	TRBJ1-5	TRBD1	few	CASRAGGYQPQHF	TGTGCCAGCAGAGCAGGGGGCTATCAGCCCCAGCATTTT
TRBV18	TRBJ1-5	-	-	CARSLDSNQHQHF	TGTGCCAGATCTTTAGATAGCAATCAGCACCAGCATTTT
TRBV7-9	TRBJ2-7	-	-	CASSSPPGYEQYF	TGTGCCAGCAGTTCCCCCCCGGGGTACGAGCAGTACTTC
TRBV5-4	TRBJ2-1	-	-	CASSSRDFSYNEQFF	TGTGCCAGCAGCTCACGGGACTTCTCCTACAATGAGCAGTTCTTC
TRBV5-1	TRBJ2-3	TRBD2	few	CASSLTSGSTDTQYF	TGCGCCAGCAGCTTGACTAGCGGGAGCACAGATACGCAGTATTTT
TRBV21-1	TRBJ2-1	-	-	CASSPPVTGNEQFF	TGTGCCAGCAGCCCCCCAGTGACGGGCAATGAGCAGTTCTTC
TRBV7-7	TRBJ1-5	-	few	CASSLDRYQPQHF	TGTGCCAGCAGCCTCGACAGGTATCAGCCCCAGCATTTT
TRBV4-1	TRBJ2-2	TRBD2	-	CASSQHSGRAADTGELFF	TGCGCCAGCAGCCAACATAGCGGGAGGGCCGCGGACACCGGGGAGCTGTTTTTT
TRBV5-1	TRBJ2-3	-	few	CASSLQGTDTQYF	TGCGCCAGCAGCTTGCAGGGGACAGATACGCAGTATTTT
TRBV7-9	TRBJ1-2	TRBD1	few	CASSHRGGYTF	TGTGCCAGCAGTCACAGGGGTGGCTACACCTTC
TRBV2	TRBJ2-7	-	-	CASSDRRYPYEQYF	TGTGCCAGCAGTGACCGGAGGTACCCCTACGAGCAGTACTTC
TRBV29-1	TRBJ2-7	TRBD1	few	CSVRDRASYEQYF	TGCAGCGTTAGGGACAGGGCGTCCTACGAGCAGTACTTC
TRBV9	TRBJ1-3	TRBD1	few	CASSLSAGGQGNTIYF	TGTGCCAGCAGCCTGAGCGCAGGGGGGCAGGGAAACACCATATATTTT
TRBV5-1	TRBJ2-3	TRBD1	few	CASSLGQGPVVGDTQYF	TGCGCCAGCAGCCTAGGACAGGGGCCCGTCGTTGGTGATACGCAGTATTTT
TRBV7-6	TRBJ2-1	TRBD2	-	CASRILAGGFGEQFF	TGTGCCAGCAGGATCCTAGCGGGAGGGTTTGGGGAGCAGTTCTTC
TRBV27	TRBJ2-1	TRBD2	few	CASKLAGVDNEQFF	TGTGCCAGCAAACTAGCGGGAGTCGACAATGAGCAGTTCTTC
TRBV5-1	TRBJ1-1	TRBD1	few	CASSLGGGDTEAFF	TGCGCCAGCAGCTTAGGGGGCGGGGACACTGAAGCTTTCTTT
TRBV2	TRBJ2-7	-	-	CASGPYEQYF	TGTGCCAGCGGGCCCTACGAGCAGTACTTC
TRBV7-3	TRBJ2-5	TRBD2	few	CASSLFASGETQYF	TGTGCCAGCAGCTTATTCGCTAGCGGCGAGACCCAGTACTTC
TRBV6-6	TRBJ1-4	TRBD1	few	CASSYTGTDNEKLFF	TGTGCCAGCAGTTACACAGGGACAGATAATGAAAAACTGTTTTTT
TRBV6-5	TRBJ2-2	-	few	CASSYPPKGGTGELFF	TGTGCCAGCAGTTACCCGCCGAAGGGAGGCACCGGGGAGCTGTTTTTT
TRBV28	TRBJ2-3	-	-	CASSLLGTDTQYF	TGTGCCAGCAGTTTGCTCGGTACAGATACGCAGTATTTT
TRBV5-6	TRBJ1-1	TRBD1	-	CASSSPGQMNTEAFF	TGTGCCAGCAGCTCCCCGGGACAGATGAACACTGAAGCTTTCTTT
TRBV10-2	TRBJ1-5	-	few	CASSDGGSGQPQHF	TGCGCCAGCAGTGATGGTGGGTCCGGGCAGCCCCAGCATTTT
TRBV6-1	TRBJ2-5	-	-	CASSEVGLPETQYF	TGTGCCAGCAGTGAAGTCGGTCTCCCGGAGACCCAGTACTTC
TRBV11-2	TRBJ2-3	-	few	CASSPRRARTDTQYF	TGTGCCAGCAGCCCCCGGCGGGCTCGCACAGATACGCAGTATTTT
TRBV5-1	TRBJ2-7	TRBD1	few	CASSSGQIYEQYF	TGCGCCAGCAGCTCGGGACAGATCTACGAGCAGTACTTC
TRBV5-1	TRBJ2-5	-	-	CATGRGAAGETQYF	TGCGCCACCGGACGCGGGGCTGCCGGGGAGACCCAGTACTTC
TRBV4-1	TRBJ1-4	TRBD1	-	CASSQGQGNEKLFF	TGCGCCAGCAGCCAAGGACAGGGGAATGAAAAACTGTTTTTT
TRBV5-3	TRBJ1-1	-	few	CARSSGLQNTEAFF	TGTGCCAGAAGCAGTGGACTGCAGAACACTGAAGCTTTCTTT
TRBV4-2	TRBJ2-5	TRBD2	-	CASSQEVAGGDETQYF	TGTGCCAGCAGCCAAGAGGTCGCGGGAGGGGATGAGACCCAGTACTTC
TRBV19	TRBJ1-2	-	-	CASSMGHSGYGYTF	TGTGCCAGTAGTATGGGTCACTCGGGCTATGGCTACACCTTC
TRBV18	TRBJ1-4	-	-	CASSPTFQEKLFF	TGTGCCAGCTCACCAACTTTTCAAGAAAAACTGTTTTTT
TRBV6-6	TRBJ1-5	TRBD1	-	CASSAGTGGNQPQHF	TGTGCCAGCAGCGCCGGGACAGGGGGAAATCAGCCCCAGCATTTT
TRBV7-9	TRBJ2-1	TRBD2	-	CASGLAEDEQFF	TGTGCCAGTGGACTAGCGGAGGATGAGCAGTTCTTC
TRBV6-1	TRBJ2-7	TRBD2	-	CASSGVGEGYEQYF	TGTGCCAGCAGTGGTGTCGGGGAGGGGTACGAGCAGTACTTC
TRBV6-5	TRBJ2-5	TRBD2	-	CASRRTSGPNSVQYF	TGTGCCAGCAGAAGAACTAGCGGGCCCAACAGTGTCCAGTACTTC
TRBV9	TRBJ1-2	-	-	CASSPKGHPNYGYTF	TGTGCCAGCAGCCCCAAGGGACACCCTAACTATGGCTACACCTTC
TRBV10-3	TRBJ2-1	-	-	CAISEGGGAGNVEQFF	TGTGCCATCAGTGAAGGTGGAGGAGCCGGTAATGTTGAGCAGTTCTTC
TRBV30	TRBJ2-7	-	few	CAWKRTYEQYF	TGTGCCTGGAAAAGGACTTACGAGCAGTACTTC
TRBV5-1	TRBJ2-7	TRBD1	few	CASSGGQGASSYEQYF	TGCGCCAGCAGCGGAGGACAGGGGGCAAGCTCCTACGAGCAGTACTTC
TRBV2	TRBJ2-1	-	-	CASNYAGFWDNEQFF	TGTGCCAGCAATTACGCGGGATTTTGGGACAATGAGCAGTTCTTC
TRBV5-1	TRBJ1-2	-	few	CASSLGLTANYGYTF	TGCGCCAGCAGCTTGGGCCTTACAGCTAACTATGGCTACACCTTC
TRBV5-1	TRBJ2-2	-	few	CASSPGTQSDGELFF	TGCGCCAGCAGCCCGGGGACTCAGTCAGACGGGGAGCTGTTTTTT
TRBV27	TRBJ1-1	-	few	CASSPRMNTEAFF	TGTGCCAGCAGTCCTCGTATGAACACTGAAGCTTTCTTT
TRBV30	TRBJ2-2	TRBD1	-	CASSHLTGGTGELFF	TGTGCCTCCTCCCACTTGACAGGGGGTACCGGGGAGCTGTTTTTT
TRBV5-4	TRBJ2-7	-	-	CASSTEEGLASYEQYF	TGTGCCAGCAGCACCGAGGAGGGCCTCGCCTCCTACGAGCAGTACTTC
TRBV6-1	TRBJ2-7	TRBD1	-	CASSRTGDYEQYF	TGTGCCAGCAGTAGGACAGGGGACTACGAGCAGTACTTC
TRBV27	TRBJ1-2	TRBD1	few	CASSRTGTVNYGYTF	TGTGCCAGCAGTCGCACAGGGACAGTTAACTATGGCTACACCTTC